A selection of T cell receptor beta chains follows, all from one sample in a study of cytomegalovirus exposure and HLA in healthy donors. This table comes from immunoSEQ multiplex PCR, and its TCRdb copy is limited to in-frame clones, with some not included. The table records roughly 180,000 clones, around 80% of them present only once. The sequencing input was PBMCs. The source of these receptors is a female donor in good health and CMV-seronegative. Each CDR3 is given with its conserved first and last residue. D genes are given only for firm matches. Clone size, where shown, is once, few, many, or a class for clones that have expanded.

NA	TRBJ2-7	NA	TRBV21-1	CASTQGNSSYEQYF	TGTGCCAGCACCCAGGGAAACAGCTCCTACGAGCAGTACTTC
NA	TRBJ2-2	NA	TRBV30	CAWTGSDTGELFF	TGTGCCTGGACAGGGTCGGACACCGGGGAGCTGTTTTTT
NA	TRBJ2-3	TRBD2	TRBV6-4	CASSAKGSAGADTQYF	TGTGCCAGCAGCGCAAAGGGCAGCGCGGGGGCAGATACGCAGTATTTT
NA	TRBJ2-3	NA	TRBV7-3	CASSLSGLRRSTDTQYF	TGTGCCAGCAGCTTAAGCGGGTTGAGGCGATCCACAGATACGCAGTATTTT
NA	TRBJ2-1	NA	TRBV28	CASSLSPGLATGNEQFF	TGTGCCAGCAGTTTAAGCCCCGGGCTAGCGACGGGAAATGAGCAGTTCTTC
once	TRBJ2-5	NA	TRBV28	CASSLRRDVETQYF	TGTGCCAGCAGTTTGAGACGGGATGTGGAGACCCAGTACTTC
NA	TRBJ1-2	TRBD1	TRBV5-1	CASSLEGTATNYGYTF	TGCGCCAGCAGCTTGGAGGGGACAGCGACGAACTATGGCTACACCTTC
NA	TRBJ1-4	TRBD1	TRBV6-6	CASKRGPNEKLFF	TGTGCCAGCAAGAGGGGGCCTAATGAAAAACTGTTTTTT
NA	TRBJ2-7	NA	TRBV27	CASSLNGRTSYEQYF	TGTGCCAGCAGTTTAAACGGGAGAACGTCCTACGAGCAGTACTTC
NA	TRBJ2-5	TRBD2	TRBV7-8	CASSLAGLAGPKGETQYF	TGTGCCAGCAGCTTAGCAGGACTAGCGGGACCAAAGGGGGAGACCCAGTACTTC
NA	TRBJ1-1	TRBD1	TRBV29-1	CSVEDQIGTGGQAFF	TGCAGCGTTGAAGACCAAATCGGGACAGGGGGCCAAGCTTTCTTT
once	TRBJ2-1	NA	TRBV6-1	CASSERANEQFF	TGTGCCAGCAGTGAACGCGCCAATGAGCAGTTCTTC
NA	TRBJ1-1	NA	TRBV14	CASSGQGYTEAFF	TGTGCCAGCAGCGGGCAGGGGTACACTGAAGCTTTCTTT
NA	TRBJ1-1	NA	TRBV10-3	CAISGTENTEAFF	TGTGCCATCAGTGGTACTGAGAACACTGAAGCTTTCTTT
NA	TRBJ2-7	TRBD1	TRBV19	CASSTGQGASYEQYF	TGTGCCAGTAGTACGGGACAGGGAGCCTCGTACGAGCAGTACTTC
few	TRBJ2-3	NA	TRBV4-1	CASSQITGLGTDTQYF	TGCGCCAGCAGCCAGATTACAGGGTTAGGCACAGATACGCAGTATTTT
NA	TRBJ2-1	NA	TRBV4-3	CASSKGDRIHEQFF	TGCGCCAGCAGTAAGGGGGATAGGATCCATGAGCAGTTCTTC
once	TRBJ2-7	NA	TRBV7-2	CASSAGRGTYEQYF	TGTGCCAGCAGTGCGGGACGGGGTACCTACGAGCAGTACTTC
few	TRBJ1-1	NA	TRBV10-3	CAISYGGNTEAFF	TGTGCCATCAGCTACGGGGGGAACACTGAAGCTTTCTTT
NA	TRBJ2-7	TRBD1	TRBV28	CASSPTGSPYEQYF	TGTGCCAGCAGTCCGACAGGGAGCCCCTACGAGCAGTACTTC
NA	TRBJ1-2	TRBD1	TRBV9	CASSAPTGGHGYTF	TGTGCCAGCAGCGCGCCGACAGGGGGCCATGGCTACACCTTC
once	TRBJ1-2	NA	TRBV10-3	CAISESGAQLYGYTF	TGTGCCATCAGTGAGTCGGGGGCCCAACTCTATGGCTACACCTTC
NA	TRBJ1-5	NA	TRBV7-2	CASSPYDRQPQHF	TGTGCCAGCAGCCCTTATGACAGGCAGCCCCAGCATTTT
once	TRBJ2-1	NA	TRBV12-5	CASGLPGLRGNEQFF	TGTGCTAGTGGTTTGCCGGGACTTCGAGGCAATGAGCAGTTCTTC